Detailed here is one T cell receptor beta chain. The naive CD8 subset, CD45RO-negative cells positively selected for CCR7, excluded terminally differentiated effector memory CD45RA+ cells. Libraries were prepared by immunoSEQ multiplex PCR; TCRdb keeps only in-frame clonotypes and omits some of them. Here the sample spans millions of clones, about 95% being singletons. This CDR3 is 15 amino acids long. Trimming stripped 4 bases from V and 1 base from J, with 13 bases between. The germline V gene has CDR1 SGHDN and CDR2 FVKESK. This entry comes from a study of shared clonotypes between healthy human individuals.

The TCR sequence derives from a man aged 18 to 29 in good health. This chain joins TRBV14 and TRBJ2-5, with D maybe TRBD2 (6 bases). Specimen: naive CD8+ T cells sorted from blood. CDR3 residues: CASSPPSDSQETQYF. CDR3 nucleotides: TGTGCCAGCAGCCCCCCTAGCGATAGCCAAGAGACCCAGTACTTC.